The 5 T cell receptor beta chains in this list originate from one sample, sequenced in a study of cytomegalovirus exposure and HLA in healthy donors. With 60 Vbeta and 13 Jbeta primers, the PCR was carried out. Repertoires were generated with immunoSEQ multiplex PCR, while TCRdb's copy carries only in-frame clones and drops some. Among about 150,000 clones listed, 65% to 80% were seen once. The sequencing input was PBMCs. The source is a woman in her 50s in good health and CMV-seropositive.

This clone was found once. The CDR3 region is CASSQAVSSGDSYNEQFF. The DNA of the CDR3 is TGTGCCAGCAGCCAAGCCGTATCAAGCGGCGACTCCTACAATGAGCAGTTCTTC. The J gene is TRBJ2-1, the V gene TRBV4-2, with D tentatively TRBD2 (5 bases). Germline CDR1 and CDR2: LGHNA and YNFKEQ. The CDR3 extends over 18 amino acids. V lost 1 base and J lost 0, with 16 bases in between.

This clone was counted between two and nine times. V usage is TRBV7-8 and J usage is TRBJ1-6, with TRBD1 matching over 7 bases. Germline V gene lookup returns CDR1 SGHVS and CDR2 FQNEAQ. This CDR3 is 15 amino acids long. Trimming at V came to 5 bases and at J to 7 bases, leaving 8 bases not matched to a gene. Here the CDR3 reads CASSPRGTENSPLHF. The CDR3 DNA follows: TGTGCCAGCAGCCCCCGAGGGACAGAAAATTCACCCCTCCACTTT.

The sample holds a few counts of this clone. The V and J genes are TRBV7-8 and TRBJ1-5; the D is unclear. This CDR3 region has 14 residues. The germline V gene encodes CDR1 SGHVS and CDR2 FQNEAQ. V was shortened by 5 bases and J by 0 bases, with 8 bases between the two germline ends. The CDR3 DNA sequence: TGTGCCAGCAGCCCCGACATTAGCAATCAGCCCCAGCATTTT. Residues: CASSPDISNQPQHF.

As DNA, the CDR3 is TGTGCCTGGAGCCAACGGGTGAACACTGAAGCTTTCTTT. Translating it yields CAWSQRVNTEAFF. The V and J genes are TRBV30 and TRBJ1-1; D is ambiguous. Trimming took 3 bases from V and 0 from J, leaving 8 bases between them. The CDR3 length is 13 residues. Germline values: CDR1 GTSNPN, CDR2 SVGIG (reference sequence). The complete variable domain, with remaining parts taken from reference TRBV30 and TRBJ1-1, reads SQTIHQWPATLVQPVGSPLSLECTVEGTSNPNLYWYRQAAGRGLQLLFYSVGIGQISSEVPQNLSASRPQDRQFILSSKKLLLSDSGFYLCAWSQRVNTEAFFGQGTRLTVV.

The chain recombines TRBV7-9 with TRBJ1-4, with 7 bases lining up with TRBD1. Germline CDR1 reads SEHNR; CDR2 reads FQNEAQ (reference sequence). The CDR3 length is 16 residues. The ends lost 5 bases at V and 7 bases at J; junction bases unmatched: 13. The CDR3 nucleotides read TGTGCCAGCAGCGCCCAAACCGGGACAGTGGTTGAAAAACTGTTTTTT. Its protein is CASSAQTGTVVEKLFF. Full variable domain (rest looked up from reference TRBV7-9 and TRBJ1-4): DTGVSQNPRHKITKRGQNVTFRCDPISEHNRLYWYRQTLGQGPEFLTYFQNEAQLEKSRLLSDRFSAERPKGSFSTLEIQRTEQGDSAMYLCASSAQTGTVVEKLFFGSGTQLSVL.